These 18 T cell receptor beta chains came from one sample sequenced in a study of cytomegalovirus exposure and HLA in healthy donors. The study ran its PCR with 60 Vbeta and 13 Jbeta primers. Method: immunoSEQ multiplex PCR; TCRdb's copy keeps in-frame clones and lacks some. The sample yields roughly 140,000 clones, about three quarters seen once. The material sequenced was PBMCs. Source of these receptors: a male donor in good health and CMV-seronegative.

The chain combines TRBV6-5 with TRBJ1-4; D is uncertain. The V end was cut by 5 bases, the J end by 5 bases, with 12 bases between. This CDR3 region has 14 residues. The germline V gene has CDR1 MNHEY and CDR2 SVGAGI. The DNA of the CDR3 is TGTGCCAGCAGTACCGGGAAGAGGAATGAAAAACTGTTTTTT. Amino acid sequence: CASSTGKRNEKLFF.

This chain joins TRBV7-2 and TRBJ1-2; 9 nucleotides align to TRBD1. J lost 8 bases, V lost 3 bases, and 4 bases had no gene match. Germline CDR1 reads SGHTA; CDR2 reads FQGNSA. The CDR3 covers 13 residues. CDR3 in amino acids: CASSFRQGVGYTF. DNA for the CDR3: TGTGCCAGCAGCTTCCGACAGGGGGTAGGCTACACCTTC.

The CDR3 region has the DNA TGTGCCAGCAGATTCGGGACAGGGGGTCAAGAGACCCAGTACTTC. This sequence encodes CASRFGTGGQETQYF. The rearrangement joins TRBV5-5 to TRBJ2-5, with 11 positions matching TRBD1. Trimming at V came to 5 bases and at J to 2 bases, leaving 5 bases not matched to a gene. Germline values: CDR1 SGHKS, CDR2 YYEKEE (reference sequence). This CDR3 has 15 residues.

This clone came up a few times. V gene TRBV15 combines with J gene TRBJ1-5, with D possibly being TRBD1 (5 bases). This CDR3 has 16 residues. Deletions cut 0 bases from V and 2 bases from J, with 11 bases between. Looked up from germline, CDR1 is LNHNV and CDR2 is YYDKDF (reference sequence). The CDR3 region is CATSRDLQGGNQPQHF. The CDR3 DNA sequence: TGTGCCACCAGCAGAGATCTTCAGGGCGGCAATCAGCCCCAGCATTTT.

As DNA, the CDR3 is TGTGCCAGCAGCGGGGACAGGGCTGACTATGGCTACACCTTC. Translating gives CASSGDRADYGYTF. The chain carries TRBV4-2 and TRBJ1-2, with TRBD1 matching 9 bases. The J segment lost 3 bases and the V segment lost 5 bases, leaving 4 bases of the junction unmatched. CDR3 length: 14 amino acids. CDR1 LGHNA and CDR2 YNFKEQ come from the germline V gene.

The rearrangement joins TRBV7-2 to TRBJ1-1; TRBD1 matches at 7 bases. The CDR3 totals 14 residues. Germline CDR1 and CDR2: SGHTA and FQGNSA. The V and J ends lost 2 bases and 4 bases, in that order; junction bases with no gene match: 4. The CDR3 loop is CASSLRGRSTEAFF. Here the CDR3 DNA reads TGTGCCAGCAGCTTAAGGGGGCGAAGCACTGAAGCTTTCTTT.

Comments on this clone: Sequence at one end of the junction differs from germline and may be a read error. The same CDR3 is also encoded by other DNA sequences in this sample. This rearrangement joins TRBV11-3 to TRBJ2-3, with D maybe TRBD2 (6 bases). The germline CDR1 and CDR2 sequences are SGHNT and YENEEA. This CDR3 has 17 amino acids. In DNA, the CDR3 is TGTGCCAGCAGCCTAGATTGGGTCGGCGGGGAGGCAGATACGCAGTATTTT. As protein: CASSLDWVGGEADTQYF.

V gene TRBV12-2 combines with J gene TRBJ2-7; TRBD1 is the table's D call and was not checked against the DNA. TRBV12-2 is reported as a pseudogene. The CDR3 length is 15 residues. CDR3 nucleotide sequence: TGTGCAAGTCGCTTAGCTGCTGGCCCCTCCTACGAGCAGTACTTC. It specifies CASRLAAGPSYEQYF.

The chain has TRBV5-1 and TRBJ1-1; the D is unclear. This CDR3 is 14 amino acids long. Deletions cut 0 bases from V and 1 base from J, with 7 bases between. Germline V gene sequence: CDR1 SGHRS, CDR2 YFSETQ. The CDR3 spells CASSLDPGNTEAFF. The CDR3 region has the DNA TGCGCCAGCAGCTTGGATCCGGGGAACACTGAAGCTTTCTTT.

This chain joins TRBV6-5 and TRBJ2-7, with a tentative D call TRBD2 (6 bases). Germline CDR1 MNHEY, CDR2 SVGAGI. CDR3 length equals 12 residues. The germline V and J ends were trimmed by 5 bases and 7 bases, with 12 bases remaining between them. CDR3 protein: CASSRDSGEQYF. CDR3 coding DNA: TGTGCCAGCAGTCGGGACTCGGGAGAGCAGTACTTC.

V and J are TRBV5-1 and TRBJ2-5, with D possibly TRBD1 on 5 matching bases. With 8 bases removed from V and 2 bases from J, the gap between germline ends came to 10 bases. Germline loops: CDR1 SGHRS, CDR2 YFSETQ. This CDR3 spans 12 amino acids. In DNA, the CDR3 is TGCGCCAGTTTTCAGGGTCAAGAGACCCAGTACTTC. Its protein is CASFQGQETQYF.

The J gene is TRBJ2-3, the V gene TRBV7-2, with 13 bases identical to TRBD2. The CDR3 is 18 residues long. The ends lost 5 bases at V and 5 bases at J; junction bases unmatched: 13. Per germline, CDR1 SGHTA and CDR2 FQGNSA. The CDR3 region is CASSPRATSGGARDTQYF. The CDR3 DNA reads as TGTGCCAGCAGCCCGAGGGCTACTAGCGGGGGGGCTAGAGATACGCAGTATTTT.

This chain's CDR3 is CASSGQDEAFF. CDR3 in DNA: TGTGCCAGCAGCGGACAGGATGAAGCTTTCTTT. The gene calls are TRBV2 and TRBJ1-1; 7 bases align to TRBD1. The CDR3 totals 11 residues. Germline V CDR1 and CDR2: SNHLY, FYNNEI. V lost 6 bases to trimming and J lost 7 bases; unmatched junction nucleotides: 2.

The rearrangement uses TRBV6-5 and TRBJ1-3, with a possible D match to TRBD1 (5 bases). The germline V gene encodes CDR1 MNHEY and CDR2 SVGAGI. The CDR3 totals 15 residues. Trimming cost V 6 bases and J 0 bases, with 12 bases left between them. The CDR3 bases are TGTGCCAGCAGCTATCGGGGGGGCTCTGGAAACACCATATATTTT. Its protein is CASSYRGGSGNTIYF.

Only a few counts were recorded for this clone. This chain links TRBV29-1 with TRBJ1-2; weak D call: TRBD1 (6 bases). V lost 1 base to trimming and J lost 4 bases, with 16 bases between them. CDR3 length equals 15 residues. Germline values: CDR1 SQVTM, CDR2 ANQGSEA. The CDR3 nucleotides read TGCAGCGTTGAAGCTTCCGACAGGCGCCTCTATGGCTACACCTTC. Translating it yields CSVEASDRRLYGYTF. Full variable domain (remainder filled in from reference TRBV29-1 and TRBJ1-2): SAVISQKPSRDICQRGTSLTIQCQVDSQVTMMFWYRQQPGQSLTLIATANQGSEATYESGFVIDKFPISRPNLTFSTLTVSNMSPEDSSIYLCSVEASDRRLYGYTFGSGTRLTVV.

This clone has a single count. The chain is built from TRBV4-1 and TRBJ2-7, with D possibly TRBD1 on 5 matching bases. Per germline, CDR1 MGHRA and CDR2 YSYEKL. Trimming cost V 1 base and J 3 bases, with 13 bases left between them. The CDR3 has 15 residues. The CDR3 loop is CASSQVPGRDYEQYF. In DNA form, the CDR3 reads TGCGCCAGCAGCCAAGTCCCGGGCAGGGACTACGAGCAGTACTTC.

J is TRBJ2-5 and V is TRBV6-6; TRBD1 agrees at 9 bases. Near its end, the DNA agrees better with TRBJ2-7, so the J call may be wrong. The CDR3 runs 15 residues. Germline V gene data show CDR1 as MNHNY and CDR2 as SVGAGI (reference sequence). CDR3 region: CASSSVGTGPYEQYF. The CDR3 bases are TGTGCCAGCAGTTCGGTCGGGACAGGGCCCTACGAGCAGTACTTC.

The V call is TRBV19, the J call TRBJ2-6; a weak D match, TRBD1 (6 bases). The CDR3 is made up of 17 amino acids. Trimming took 7 bases from V and 3 from J, leaving 19 bases between them. The germline CDR1 and CDR2 sequences are LNHDA and SQIVND (reference sequence). The CDR3 spells CASISGVGYGGANVLTF. CDR3 DNA sequence: TGTGCCAGTATTTCAGGGGTAGGGTACGGTGGGGCCAACGTCCTGACTTTC.